The clone carrying this TCR beta chain was observed a single time. This record belongs to a study of CD8 T cells in ankylosing spondylitis. Libraries of TCR beta came from quantitative 5'-RACE with molecular barcodes. TCRdb passed the 5' RACE reads through MiXCR, listing each CDR3 protein once. This table has 200,000 to 250,000 distinct CDR3 sequences, approximately 24% appearing once. The V gene's germline CDR1 is LNHNV and CDR2 YYDKDF (reference sequence). There are 16 residues in the CDR3. Trimming pared 2 bases from V and 1 base from J, leaving 11 bases between. The receptor comes from a male donor with ankylosing spondylitis or in good health (not recorded which). The sample comprised blood, either unsorted or a sorted T cell fraction (not recorded which). The gene calls are TRBV15 and TRBJ2-2; D is unclear. The DNA of the CDR3 is TGTGCCACCAGCAGACCTCGGTCGTGGAACACCGGGGAGCTGTTTTTT. Protein product: CATSRPRSWNTGELFF. The full variable domain, rest sourced from reference TRBV15 and TRBJ2-2, is DAMVIQNPRYQVTQFGKPVTLSCSQTLNHNVMYWYQQKSSQAPKLLFHYYDKDFNNEADTPDNFQSRRPNTSFCFLDIRSPGLGDTAMYLCATSRPRSWNTGELFFGEGSRLTVL.